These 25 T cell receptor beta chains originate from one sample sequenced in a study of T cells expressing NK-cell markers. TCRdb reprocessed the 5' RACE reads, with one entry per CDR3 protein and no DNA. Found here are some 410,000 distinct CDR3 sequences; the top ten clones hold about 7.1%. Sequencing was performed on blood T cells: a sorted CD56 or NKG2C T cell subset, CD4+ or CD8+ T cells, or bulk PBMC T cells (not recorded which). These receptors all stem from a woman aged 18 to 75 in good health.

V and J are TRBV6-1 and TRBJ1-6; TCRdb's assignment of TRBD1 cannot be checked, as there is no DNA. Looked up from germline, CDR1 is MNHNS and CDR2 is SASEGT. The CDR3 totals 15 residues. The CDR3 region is CASSTQTVYNSPLHF.

The CDR3 protein is CASSQGWQNYNEQFF. The J gene is TRBJ2-1, the V gene TRBV4-1. The V gene's germline CDR1 is MGHRA and CDR2 YSYEKL. This CDR3 is 15 amino acids long.

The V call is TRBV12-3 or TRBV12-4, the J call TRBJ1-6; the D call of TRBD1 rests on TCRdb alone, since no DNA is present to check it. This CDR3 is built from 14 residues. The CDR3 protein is CASTPGPGNSPLHF.

CDR3: CATSTGGAYEQYF. The chain links TRBV15 to TRBJ2-7; TCRdb calls TRBD1, which cannot be checked without DNA. The CDR3 runs 13 residues. Per germline, CDR1 LNHNV and CDR2 YYDKDF (reference sequence).

The CDR3 reads CATSTHGTPAFF. The gene calls are TRBV15 and TRBJ1-1; TCRdb's assignment of TRBD1 cannot be checked, as there is no DNA. The CDR3 is 12 residues long. Looked up from germline, CDR1 is LNHNV and CDR2 is YYDKDF (reference sequence).

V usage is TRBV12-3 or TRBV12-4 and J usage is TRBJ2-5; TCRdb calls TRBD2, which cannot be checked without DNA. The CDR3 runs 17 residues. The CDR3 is CASSLTQGTSGSETQYF.

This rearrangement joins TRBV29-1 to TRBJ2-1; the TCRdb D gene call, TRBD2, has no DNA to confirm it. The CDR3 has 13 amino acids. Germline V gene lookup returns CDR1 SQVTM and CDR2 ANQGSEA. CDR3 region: CSVALAGHGEQFF.

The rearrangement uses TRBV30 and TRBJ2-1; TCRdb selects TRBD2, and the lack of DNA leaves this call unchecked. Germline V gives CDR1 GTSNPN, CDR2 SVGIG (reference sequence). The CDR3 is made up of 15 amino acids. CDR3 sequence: CAWSLGLAGGNEQFF.

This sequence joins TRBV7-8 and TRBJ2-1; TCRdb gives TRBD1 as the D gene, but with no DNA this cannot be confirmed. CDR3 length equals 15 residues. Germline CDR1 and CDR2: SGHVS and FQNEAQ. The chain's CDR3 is CASSPSGPIRNEQFF. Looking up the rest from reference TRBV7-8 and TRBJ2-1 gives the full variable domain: GAGVSQSPRYKVAKRGQDVALRCDPISGHVSLFWYQQALGQGPEFLTYFQNEAQLDKSGLPSDRFFAERPEGSVSTLKIQRTQQEDSAVYLCASSPSGPIRNEQFFGPGTRLTVL.

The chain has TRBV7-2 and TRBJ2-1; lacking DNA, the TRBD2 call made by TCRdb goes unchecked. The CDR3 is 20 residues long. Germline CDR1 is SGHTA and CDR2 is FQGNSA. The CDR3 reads CASSLALDFRASGTINEQFF.

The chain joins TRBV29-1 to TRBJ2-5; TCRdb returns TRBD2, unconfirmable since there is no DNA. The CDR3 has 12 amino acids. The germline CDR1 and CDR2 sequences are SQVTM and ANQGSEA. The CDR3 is CSAGGAAETQYF.

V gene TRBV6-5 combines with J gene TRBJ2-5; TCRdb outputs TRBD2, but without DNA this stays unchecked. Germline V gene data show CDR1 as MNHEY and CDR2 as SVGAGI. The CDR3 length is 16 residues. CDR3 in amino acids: CASSYSASGGQETQYF.

The CDR3 loop reads CASSLPGLAGETQYF. V gene TRBV5-4 combines with J gene TRBJ2-5; the TRBD2 assignment by TCRdb is unverifiable without DNA. CDR3 length: 15 residues. Looked up from germline, CDR1 is SGHNT and CDR2 is YYREEE (reference sequence).

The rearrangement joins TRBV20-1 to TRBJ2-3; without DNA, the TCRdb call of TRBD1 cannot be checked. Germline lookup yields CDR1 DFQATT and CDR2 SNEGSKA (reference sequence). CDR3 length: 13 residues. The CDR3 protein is CSAGGGGADTQYF.

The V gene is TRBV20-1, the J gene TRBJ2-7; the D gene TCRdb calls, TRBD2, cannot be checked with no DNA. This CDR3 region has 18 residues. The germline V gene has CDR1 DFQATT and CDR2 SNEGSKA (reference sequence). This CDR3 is CSARDQGKGGGTTYEQYF.

The CDR3 sequence: CASSLSGGAGTDTQYF. V and J are TRBV28 and TRBJ2-3; there is no DNA to check the TCRdb D call of TRBD2. The CDR3 covers 16 residues. Germline assignment: CDR1 MDHEN and CDR2 SYDVKM.

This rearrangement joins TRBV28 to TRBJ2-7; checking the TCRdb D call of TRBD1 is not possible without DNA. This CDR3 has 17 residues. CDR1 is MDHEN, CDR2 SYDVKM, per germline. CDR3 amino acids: CASSLRIQGRLSYEQYF.

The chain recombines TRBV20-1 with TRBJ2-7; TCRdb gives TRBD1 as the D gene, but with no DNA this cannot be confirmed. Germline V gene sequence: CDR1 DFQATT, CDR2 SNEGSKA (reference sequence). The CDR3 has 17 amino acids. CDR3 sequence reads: CSARDRTQADLSYEQYF.

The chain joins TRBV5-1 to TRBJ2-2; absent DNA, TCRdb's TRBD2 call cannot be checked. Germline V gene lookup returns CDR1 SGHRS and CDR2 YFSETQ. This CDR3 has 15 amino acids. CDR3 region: CASSLRELNTGELFF.

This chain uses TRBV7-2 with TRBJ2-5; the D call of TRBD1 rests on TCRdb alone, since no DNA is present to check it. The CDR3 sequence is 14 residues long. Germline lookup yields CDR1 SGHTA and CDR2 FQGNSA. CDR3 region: CASSYSQGSGTQYF.

The CDR3 here is CASSLGVGGEYNEQFF. The chain uses TRBV11-2 and TRBJ2-1; TCRdb reports TRBD2, a call that lacks DNA to check it against. Germline-derived CDR1 and CDR2 are SGHAT and FQNNGV. CDR3 length equals 16 residues.

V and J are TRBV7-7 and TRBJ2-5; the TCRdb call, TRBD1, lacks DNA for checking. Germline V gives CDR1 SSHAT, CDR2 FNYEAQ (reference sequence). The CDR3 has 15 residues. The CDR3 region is CASSSSGTTFETQYF.

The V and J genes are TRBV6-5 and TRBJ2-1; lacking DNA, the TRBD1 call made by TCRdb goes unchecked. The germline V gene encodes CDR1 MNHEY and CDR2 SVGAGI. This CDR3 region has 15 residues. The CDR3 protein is CASITQGAAYNEQFF.

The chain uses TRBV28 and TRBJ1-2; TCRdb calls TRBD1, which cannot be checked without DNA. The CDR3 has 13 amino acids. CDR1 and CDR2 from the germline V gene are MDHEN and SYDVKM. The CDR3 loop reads CASSRQGSGGYTF.

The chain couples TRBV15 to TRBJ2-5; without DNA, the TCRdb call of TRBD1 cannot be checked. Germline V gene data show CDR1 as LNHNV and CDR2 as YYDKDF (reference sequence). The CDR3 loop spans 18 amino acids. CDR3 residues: CATSRVGGKGSSQETQYF.